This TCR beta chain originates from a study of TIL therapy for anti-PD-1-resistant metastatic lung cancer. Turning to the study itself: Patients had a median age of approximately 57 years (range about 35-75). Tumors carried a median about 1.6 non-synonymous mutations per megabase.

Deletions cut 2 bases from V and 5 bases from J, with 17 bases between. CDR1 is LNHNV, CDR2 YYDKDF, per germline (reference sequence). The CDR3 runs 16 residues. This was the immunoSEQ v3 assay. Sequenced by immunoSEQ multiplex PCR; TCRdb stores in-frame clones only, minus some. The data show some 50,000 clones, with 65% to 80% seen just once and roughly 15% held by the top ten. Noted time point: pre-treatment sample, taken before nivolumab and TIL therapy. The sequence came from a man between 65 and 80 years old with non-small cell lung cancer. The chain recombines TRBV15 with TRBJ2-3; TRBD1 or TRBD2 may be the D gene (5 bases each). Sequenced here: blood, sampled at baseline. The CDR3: CATSRPGTEKVDTQYF. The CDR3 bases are TGTGCCACCAGCAGACCGGGGACGGAGAAGGTAGATACGCAGTATTTT.